This T cell receptor (beta chain) came from a study of blood T cells in healthy people across ages (dated by TCRdb to about 2015). In the study overall: Template switching captured roughly one uniquely barcoded TCR beta cDNA molecule per two T cells in model experiments. Age-related changes in TCR beta repertoire diversity were measured in the study by deep sequencing normalized with unique cDNA molecular identifiers. Four age groups were formed from the donors: young (average around 15 years), middle-aged (just under 40), aged (62) and long-lived (approximately 78). To avoid experimental bias, donors of different ages were distributed randomly across sequencing lanes. Two additional independent replicas of 1 million unique cDNA reads from the same blood draw were analyzed for two donors (one aged 18 to 30 and one aged 80 or older).

The donors were about 40 Caucasian individuals from Russia, aged about 6 to 100 years, who were systemically healthy. Each donor gave ten milliliters of peripheral blood, collected into EDTA-treated Vacutainer tubes. Ficoll-Paque density-gradient centrifugation was used to isolate PBMCs, with at least 7 million per sample. Trizol reagent was used to extract total RNA from PBMCs, with at least 6 micrograms per sample. For every donor, flow cytometry on a PBMC aliquot measured the percentage of naive CD45RAhigh/CD27high T cells. Unmatched junction bases come to 7, with V trimmed by 1 base and J by 6 bases. Reading the germline V gene gives CDR1 SGHTA and CDR2 FQGNSA. The CDR3 numbers 15 residues from cysteine through phenylalanine. CDR3 DNA is the only sequence kept; it has 45 bases, read in frame from the first base. The protocol used for the library was 5' RACE. TCRdb lists the instrument as Illumina HiSeq 2500. A second roughly 7 to 12 cycle PCR used a sample-barcoded 5' primer and a J-beta primer mix. Each TCR beta cDNA molecule received a unique molecular identifier from a template-switch 5' adaptor carrying 12 random nucleotides. Each sample yielded at least 2.5 million CDR3-containing paired-end reads. First-strand cDNA synthesis was performed from all RNA using the Mint cDNA synthesis kit, with priming by a TRBC-specific oligonucleotide. Following uracil-DNA glycosylase treatment, all cDNA underwent a first 18-cycle PCR with the universal primers M1SS and BC2_uni_R. As for the original processing: Each sample was normalized by randomly selecting 1 million high-quality reads, each carrying a distinct molecular identifier. Reads sharing molecular identifiers were discarded rather than binned into consensus sequences. MiTCR, run with a Q25 quality threshold and the strictest error-elimination algorithm, handled CDR3 identification, clonotype clustering and error correction. A nonparametric unseen species model with Euler transformation was used to estimate lower-bound total TCR beta diversity. In TCRdb, the public reads were trimmed at Q25 with fastp and aligned with MiXCR, with productive beta chains retained. Entries that share a CDR3 protein sequence are merged under the most common genes and DNA. The V and J calls here are based on TCRdb, not the publication. Here the sample has about 570,000 distinct CDR3 sequences; roughly 28% occur a single time. The biggest ten clones account for less than 20% of the sample.

This clonotype was recorded at least ten times. Its cognate antigen has yet to be identified. No quality values exist for individual bases; no much larger clone is one base distant. Summary of the overall study and its limitations: A strong correlation was found between observed TCR beta diversity and the percentage of naive T cells measured by flow cytometry. Conclusive comparison of naive and antigen-experienced compartments was prevented by the profiling of bulk unsorted PBMCs. Donor CMV infection status was unknown, potentially confounding age-related changes in expanded clonotypes. Estimates of total diversity from one million sequenced T cells were regarded as lower bounds and underestimates. The long-lived group showed more naive CD4+ T cells, fewer expanded clones and increased TCR diversity than the aged group, suggesting age selection. Observed TCR beta diversity per million T cells fell roughly linearly with age, and a significant reduction was already apparent by age about 38.

Recombination connected TRBV7-2 to TRBJ2-5; the central 8 bases match TRBD2. This TCR was sampled from a woman between 70 and 85 years old in good health. The sequenced sample was blood. This receptor carries the CDR3 CASSLVRGGRKTQYF. Here is the DNA: TGTGCCAGCAGCTTAGTCCGGGGGGGGAGAAAGACCCAGTACTTC.